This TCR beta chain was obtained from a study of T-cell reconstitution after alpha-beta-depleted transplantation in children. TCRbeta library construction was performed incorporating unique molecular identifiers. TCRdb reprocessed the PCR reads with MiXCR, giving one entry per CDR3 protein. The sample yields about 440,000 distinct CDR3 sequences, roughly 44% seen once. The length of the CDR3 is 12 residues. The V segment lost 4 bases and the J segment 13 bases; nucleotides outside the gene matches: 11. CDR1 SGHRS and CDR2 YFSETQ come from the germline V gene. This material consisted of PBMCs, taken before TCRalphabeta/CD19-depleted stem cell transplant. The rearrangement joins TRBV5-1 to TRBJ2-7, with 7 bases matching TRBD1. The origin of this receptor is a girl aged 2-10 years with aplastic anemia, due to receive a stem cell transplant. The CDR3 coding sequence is TGCGCCAGCAGCCCCGGACAGGCTCTGGAATACTTC. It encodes CASSPGQALEYF.